The 5 T cell receptor beta chains below come from one sample, sequenced in a study of T cells in Graves' hyperthyroidism and ophthalmopathy (dated by TCRdb to the late 2010s). Libraries were built with multiplex PCR. Sequencing was carried out with an Illumina HiSeq 2000. The TCR beta CDR3 regions were amplified from the RNA transcripts. For the first round of RT-PCR on the TCR CDR3, the HTBI primer set was used together with the Qiagen OneStep RT-PCR kit. TCRdb applied fastp at Q25 and MiXCR to the public reads, then kept only in-frame beta chains. Rows with a matching CDR3 protein are joined into one entry that keeps the most common DNA and genes. Here the sample has around 600,000 distinct CDR3 sequences; roughly 16% occur a single time. Around 3.3% of the sample is held by the ten biggest clonotypes. Sequenced: blood. Source of these receptors: a middle-aged woman with Graves' ophthalmopathy.

This clonotype was counted ten times or more. The chain joins TRBV20-1 to TRBJ2-1; unclear D gene. Germline V gene lookup returns CDR1 DFQATT and CDR2 SNEGSKA (reference sequence). The length of the CDR3 is 14 residues. V lost 7 bases, J lost 4 bases, and 17 bases lay in between. As DNA, the CDR3 is TGCAGTGTCCACAGCCCGGCAGGATACAATGAGCAGTTCTTC. Residues: CSVHSPAGYNEQFF.

This clonotype was detected ten times or more. V is TRBV28 and J is TRBJ2-7, with 10 bases matching TRBD1. Unmatched junction bases numbered 16, after V lost 7 bases and J lost 1 base. CDR1 is MDHEN and CDR2 is SYDVKM in the germline V gene. The CDR3 contains 18 residues. The CDR3 region is CASISRDRGRRGSYEQYF. CDR3 DNA: TGTGCCAGCATCTCCCGGGACAGGGGAAGGCGGGGATCCTACGAGCAGTACTTC.

This clonotype was seen a few times. V and J are TRBV2 and TRBJ1-5; no clear D gene. V lost 4 bases and J 0 bases, leaving 7 bases between the germline ends. CDR1 and CDR2 (germline): SNHLY, FYNNEI. This CDR3 has 14 amino acids. CDR3 sequence (DNA): TGTGCCAGCAGTGTTCGGGCTAGCAATCAGCCCCAGCATTTT. Its protein product is CASSVRASNQPQHF.

In its sample, this clonotype was seen many times. The chain couples TRBV15 to TRBJ2-1; 8 nucleotides align to TRBD1. The CDR3 consists of 17 residues. Per the germline V gene, CDR1 is LNHNV and CDR2 is YYDKDF (reference sequence). Trimming removed 0 bases from V and 0 bases from J; junction bases left unmatched: 4. CDR3 sequence reads: CATSRETGALSYNEQFF. In nucleotides, the CDR3 is TGTGCCACCAGCAGAGAGACAGGGGCCCTCTCCTACAATGAGCAGTTCTTC. Filled out from reference TRBV15 and TRBJ2-1, the complete variable domain reads DAMVIQNPRYQVTQFGKPVTLSCSQTLNHNVMYWYQQKSSQAPKLLFHYYDKDFNNEADTPDNFQSRRPNTSFCFLDIRSPGLGDTAMYLCATSRETGALSYNEQFFGPGTRLTVL.

The V call is TRBV5-5, the J call TRBJ2-5, with 7 bases aligning to TRBD2. The CDR3 consists of 16 residues. Trimming removed 3 bases from V and 2 bases from J; junction bases left unmatched: 10. Germline V CDR1 and CDR2: SGHKS, YYEKEE (reference sequence). CDR3 nucleotide sequence: TGTGCCAGCAGCTCCCGGCTACGGGAGGTACAAGAGACCCAGTACTTC. Amino acid sequence: CASSSRLREVQETQYF.